This T cell receptor beta chain was found in a study of cytomegalovirus exposure and HLA in healthy donors. In the study overall: A previous analysis identified about 110 million unique TCR beta sequences derived from around 180 million T cells. Genotyping showed around four fifths of roughly 390 donors falling in the Caucasian-associated ancestry cluster. Notes on the study in general: Analyses of presence/absence relied on an assumption of roughly uniform sequencing depth across donors. Association of some 18,000 TCR beta sequences with HLA alleles was found at 0.05 false discovery rate in a later analysis.

Researchers ran the PCR with 60 Vbeta and 13 Jbeta primers. Some clones are missing from TCRdb's copy, which holds only in-frame ones; the method was immunoSEQ multiplex PCR. The sample lists 150,000 or so clones; approximately 88% were seen once. Notes on this clone: What it binds is not known.

Material: PBMCs. The receptor was isolated from a man aged 30 to 45 in good health and CMV-seronegative.

The CDR3 loop is CSVTDRGGLYEQYF. In nucleotides, the CDR3 is TGCAGCGTTACAGACAGGGGAGGCCTCTACGAGCAGTACTTC. The J gene is TRBJ2-7, the V gene TRBV29-1; 8 bases map to TRBD1. J lost 3 bases, V lost 5 bases, and 9 bases had no gene match. Germline values: CDR1 SQVTM, CDR2 ANQGSEA. This CDR3 comprises 14 residues.